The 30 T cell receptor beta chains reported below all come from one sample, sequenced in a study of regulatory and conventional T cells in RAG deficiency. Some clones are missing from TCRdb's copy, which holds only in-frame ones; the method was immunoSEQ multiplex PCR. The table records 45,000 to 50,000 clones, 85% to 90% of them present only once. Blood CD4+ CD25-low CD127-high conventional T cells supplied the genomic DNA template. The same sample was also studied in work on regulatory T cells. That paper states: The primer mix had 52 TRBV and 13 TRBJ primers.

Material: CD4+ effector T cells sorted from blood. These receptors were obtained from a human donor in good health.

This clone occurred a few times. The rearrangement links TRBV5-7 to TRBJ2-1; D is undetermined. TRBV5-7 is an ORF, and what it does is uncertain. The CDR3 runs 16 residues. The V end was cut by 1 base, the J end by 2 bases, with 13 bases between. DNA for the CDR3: TGTGCCAGCAGCTTGAACTGGGGTGGGACCTACAATGAGCAGTTCTTC. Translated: CASSLNWGGTYNEQFF.

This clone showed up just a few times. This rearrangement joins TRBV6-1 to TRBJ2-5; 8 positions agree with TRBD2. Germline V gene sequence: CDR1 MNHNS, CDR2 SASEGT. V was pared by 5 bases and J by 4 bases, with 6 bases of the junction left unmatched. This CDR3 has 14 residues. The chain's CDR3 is CASSRSGSPETQYF. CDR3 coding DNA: TGTGCCAGCAGTCGAAGCGGGAGTCCAGAGACCCAGTACTTC.

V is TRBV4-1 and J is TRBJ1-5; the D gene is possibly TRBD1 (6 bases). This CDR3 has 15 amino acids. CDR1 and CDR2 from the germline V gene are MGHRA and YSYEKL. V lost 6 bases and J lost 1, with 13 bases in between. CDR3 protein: CASSRDRRSNQPQHF. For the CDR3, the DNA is TGCGCCAGCAGTCGTGACAGGAGGAGCAATCAGCCCCAGCATTTT.

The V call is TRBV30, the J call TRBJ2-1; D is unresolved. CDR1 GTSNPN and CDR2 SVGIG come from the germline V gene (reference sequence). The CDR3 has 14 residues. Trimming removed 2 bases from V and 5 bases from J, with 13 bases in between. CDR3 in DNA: TGTGCCTGGAGTAGAGGCCTTCCAAACAATGAGCAGTTCTTC. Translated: CAWSRGLPNNEQFF. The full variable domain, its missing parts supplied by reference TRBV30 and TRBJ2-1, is SQTIHQWPATLVQPVGSPLSLECTVEGTSNPNLYWYRQAAGRGLQLLFYSVGIGQISSEVPQNLSASRPQDRQFILSSKKLLLSDSGFYLCAWSRGLPNNEQFFGPGTRLTVL.

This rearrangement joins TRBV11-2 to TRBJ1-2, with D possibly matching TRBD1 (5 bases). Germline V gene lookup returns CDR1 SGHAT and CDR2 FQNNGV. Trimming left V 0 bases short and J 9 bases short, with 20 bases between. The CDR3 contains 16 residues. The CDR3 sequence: CASSLERLGAGGRYTF. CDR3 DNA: TGTGCCAGCAGCTTAGAAAGGCTTGGGGCAGGCGGCCGCTACACCTTC.

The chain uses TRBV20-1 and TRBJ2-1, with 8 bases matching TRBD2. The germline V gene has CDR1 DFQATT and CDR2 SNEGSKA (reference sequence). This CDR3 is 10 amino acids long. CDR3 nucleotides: TGCGGTAGCGGGAACAATGAGCAGTTCTTC. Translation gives CGSGNNEQFF.

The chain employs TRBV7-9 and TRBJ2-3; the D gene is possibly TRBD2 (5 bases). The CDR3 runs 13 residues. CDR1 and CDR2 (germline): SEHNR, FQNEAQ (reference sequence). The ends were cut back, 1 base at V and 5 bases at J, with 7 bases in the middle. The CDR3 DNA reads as TGTGCCAGCAGCTTAGATGGGAGAGATACGCAGTATTTT. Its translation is CASSLDGRDTQYF.

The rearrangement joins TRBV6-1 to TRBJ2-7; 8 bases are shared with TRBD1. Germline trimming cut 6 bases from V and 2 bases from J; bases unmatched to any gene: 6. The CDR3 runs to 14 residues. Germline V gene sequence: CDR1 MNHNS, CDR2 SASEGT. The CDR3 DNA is TGTGCCAGCAGGAAGGACAGGGTAACCTACGAGCAGTACTTC. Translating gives CASRKDRVTYEQYF.

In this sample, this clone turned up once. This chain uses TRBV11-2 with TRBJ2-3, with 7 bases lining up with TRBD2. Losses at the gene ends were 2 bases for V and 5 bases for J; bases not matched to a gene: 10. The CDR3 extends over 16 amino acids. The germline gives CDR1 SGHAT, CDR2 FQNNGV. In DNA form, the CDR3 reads TGTGCCAGCAGCTTACAGAGCGGGGAGTGGGGAGATACGCAGTATTTT. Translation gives CASSLQSGEWGDTQYF.

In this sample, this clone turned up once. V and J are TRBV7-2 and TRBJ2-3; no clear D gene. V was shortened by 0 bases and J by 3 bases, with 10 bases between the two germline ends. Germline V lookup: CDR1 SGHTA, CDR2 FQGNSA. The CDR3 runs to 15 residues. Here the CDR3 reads CASSLAGSVTDTQYF. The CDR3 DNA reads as TGTGCCAGCAGCTTAGCCGGTTCTGTTACAGATACGCAGTATTTT.

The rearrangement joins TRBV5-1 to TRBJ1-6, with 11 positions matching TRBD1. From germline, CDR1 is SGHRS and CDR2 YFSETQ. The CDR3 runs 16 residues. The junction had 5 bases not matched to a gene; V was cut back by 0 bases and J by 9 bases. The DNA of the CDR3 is TGCGCCAGCAGCTTGGTAGGACAGGGGGCGAGTTCACCCCTCCACTTT. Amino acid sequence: CASSLVGQGASSPLHF.

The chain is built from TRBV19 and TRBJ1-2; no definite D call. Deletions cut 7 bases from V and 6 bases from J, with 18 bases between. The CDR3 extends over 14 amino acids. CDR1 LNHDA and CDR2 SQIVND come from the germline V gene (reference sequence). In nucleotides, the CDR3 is TGTGCCAGTACCGACATGCGCATAAATCATGGCTACACCTTC. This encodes CASTDMRINHGYTF.

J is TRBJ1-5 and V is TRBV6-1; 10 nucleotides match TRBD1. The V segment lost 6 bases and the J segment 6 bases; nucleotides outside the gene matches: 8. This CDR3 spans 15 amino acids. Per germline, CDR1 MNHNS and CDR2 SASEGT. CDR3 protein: CASSGTGERRQPQHF. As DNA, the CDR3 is TGTGCCAGCAGCGGGACAGGGGAGAGGCGTCAGCCCCAGCATTTT.

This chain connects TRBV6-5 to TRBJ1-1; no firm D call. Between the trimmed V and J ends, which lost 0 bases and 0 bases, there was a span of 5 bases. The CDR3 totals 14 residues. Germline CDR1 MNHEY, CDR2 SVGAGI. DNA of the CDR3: TGTGCCAGCAGTTACTCGGGCATGAACACTGAAGCTTTCTTT. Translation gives CASSYSGMNTEAFF.

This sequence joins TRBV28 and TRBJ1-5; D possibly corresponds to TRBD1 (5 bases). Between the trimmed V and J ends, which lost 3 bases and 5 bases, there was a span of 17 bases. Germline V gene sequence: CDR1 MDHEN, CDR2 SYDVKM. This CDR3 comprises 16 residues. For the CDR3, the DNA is TGTGCCAGCAGTTTGTCTCGGGGGGTGGGTTATCAGCCCCAGCATTTT. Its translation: CASSLSRGVGYQPQHF.

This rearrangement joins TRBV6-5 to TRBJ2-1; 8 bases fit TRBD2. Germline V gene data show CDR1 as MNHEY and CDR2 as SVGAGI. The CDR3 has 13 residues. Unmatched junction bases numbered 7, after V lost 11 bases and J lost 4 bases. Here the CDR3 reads CAAGASGYNEQFF. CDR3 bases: TGTGCCGCAGGGGCTAGCGGGTACAATGAGCAGTTCTTC.

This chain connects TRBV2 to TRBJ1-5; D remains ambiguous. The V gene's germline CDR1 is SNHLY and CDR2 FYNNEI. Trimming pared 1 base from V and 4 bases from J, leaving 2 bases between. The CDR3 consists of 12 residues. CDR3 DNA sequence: TGTGCCAGCAGTGAAGGAAATCAGCCCCAGCATTTT. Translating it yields CASSEGNQPQHF.

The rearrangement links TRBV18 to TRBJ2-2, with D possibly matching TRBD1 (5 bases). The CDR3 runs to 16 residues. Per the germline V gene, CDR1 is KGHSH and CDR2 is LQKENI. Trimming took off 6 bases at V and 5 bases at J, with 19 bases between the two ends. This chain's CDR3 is CASSHAGQGRTGELFF. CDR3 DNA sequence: TGTGCCAGCTCTCATGCCGGGCAGGGCCGGACCGGGGAGCTGTTTTTT.

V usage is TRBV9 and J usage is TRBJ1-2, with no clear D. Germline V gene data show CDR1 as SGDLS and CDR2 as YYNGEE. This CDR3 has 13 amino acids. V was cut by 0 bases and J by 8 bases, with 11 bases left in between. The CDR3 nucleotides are TGTGCCAGCAGCGTAGGGGAGGGAGGGGGCTACACCTTC. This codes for CASSVGEGGGYTF.

CDR3 bases: TGTGCCAGCAGTTTACCGGGCCCTAACACCGGGGAGCTGTTTTTT. Translating it yields CASSLPGPNTGELFF. This sequence joins TRBV28 and TRBJ2-2; D is uncertain. CDR3 length: 15 residues. CDR1 is MDHEN and CDR2 is SYDVKM in the germline V gene. V lost 2 bases and J 2 bases, leaving 9 bases between the germline ends.

CDR3 in amino acids: CASSPRAEEKLFF. In DNA form, the CDR3 reads TGTGCCAGCAGCCCACGGGCTGAAGAAAAACTGTTTTTT. The chain is built from TRBV7-2 and TRBJ1-4; D unresolved. V was cut by 5 bases and J by 8 bases, with 12 bases left in between. The CDR3 contains 13 residues. Germline V gene sequence: CDR1 SGHTA, CDR2 FQGNSA.

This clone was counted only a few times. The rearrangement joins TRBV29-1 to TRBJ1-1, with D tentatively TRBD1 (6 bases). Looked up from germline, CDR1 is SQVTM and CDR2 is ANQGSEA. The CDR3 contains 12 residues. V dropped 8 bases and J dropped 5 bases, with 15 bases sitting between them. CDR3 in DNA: TGCAGCTCTGCAGAACAGGGAACTGAAGCTTTCTTT. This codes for CSSAEQGTEAFF.

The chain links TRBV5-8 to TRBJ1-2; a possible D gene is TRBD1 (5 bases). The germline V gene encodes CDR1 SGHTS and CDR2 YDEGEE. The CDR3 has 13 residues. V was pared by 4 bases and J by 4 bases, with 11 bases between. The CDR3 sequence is CASSRRVGYGYTF. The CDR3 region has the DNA TGTGCCAGCAGCCGCAGGGTCGGCTATGGCTACACCTTC.

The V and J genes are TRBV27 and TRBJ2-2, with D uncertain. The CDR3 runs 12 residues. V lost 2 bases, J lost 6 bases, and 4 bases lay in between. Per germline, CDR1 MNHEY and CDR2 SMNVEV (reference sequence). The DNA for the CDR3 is TGTGCCAGCAGTTTACAGGCCGGGGAGCTGTTTTTT. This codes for CASSLQAGELFF.

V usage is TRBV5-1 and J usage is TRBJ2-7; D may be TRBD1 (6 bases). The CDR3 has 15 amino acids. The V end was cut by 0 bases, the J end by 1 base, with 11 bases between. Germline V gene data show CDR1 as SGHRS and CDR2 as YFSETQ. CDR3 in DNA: TGCGCCAGCAGCTTGGACAGGGCGTTTTCCTACGAGCAGTACTTC. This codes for CASSLDRAFSYEQYF.

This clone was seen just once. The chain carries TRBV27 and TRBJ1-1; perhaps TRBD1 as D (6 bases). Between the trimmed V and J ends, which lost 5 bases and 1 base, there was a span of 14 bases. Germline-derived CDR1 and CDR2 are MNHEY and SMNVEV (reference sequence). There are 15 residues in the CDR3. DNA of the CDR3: TGTGCCAGCAGTGCCGCCGGGACACAGAACACTGAAGCTTTCTTT. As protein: CASSAAGTQNTEAFF.

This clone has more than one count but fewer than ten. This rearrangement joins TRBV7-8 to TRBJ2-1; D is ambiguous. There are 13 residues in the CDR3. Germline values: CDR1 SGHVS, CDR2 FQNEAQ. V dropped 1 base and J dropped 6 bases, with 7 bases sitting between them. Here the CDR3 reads CASSLGLTNEQFF. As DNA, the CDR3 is TGTGCCAGCAGCTTAGGTCTAACCAATGAGCAGTTCTTC.

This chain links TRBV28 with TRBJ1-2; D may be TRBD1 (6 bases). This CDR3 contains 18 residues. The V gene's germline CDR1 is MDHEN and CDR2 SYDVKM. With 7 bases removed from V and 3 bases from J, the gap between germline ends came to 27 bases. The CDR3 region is CASIPHGGGPSEDYGYTF. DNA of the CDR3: TGTGCCAGCATCCCCCACGGGGGGGGGCCCTCAGAGGACTATGGCTACACCTTC.

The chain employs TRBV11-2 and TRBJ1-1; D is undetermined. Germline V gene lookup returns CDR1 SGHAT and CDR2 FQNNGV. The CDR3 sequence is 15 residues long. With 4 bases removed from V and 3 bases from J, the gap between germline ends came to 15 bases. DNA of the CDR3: TGTGCCAGCAGCTCCTCGGGTCACCTTGACACTGAAGCTTTCTTT. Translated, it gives CASSSSGHLDTEAFF.

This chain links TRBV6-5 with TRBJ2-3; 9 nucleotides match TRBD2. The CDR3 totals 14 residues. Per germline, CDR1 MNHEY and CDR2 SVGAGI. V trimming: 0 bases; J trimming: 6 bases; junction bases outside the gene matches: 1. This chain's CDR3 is CASSYSAGGDTQYF. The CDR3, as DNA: TGTGCCAGCAGTTACTCGGCGGGGGGGGATACGCAGTATTTT.